Presented here are 8 T cell receptor beta chains from one specimen sequenced in a study of tumor-infiltrating lymphocytes in primary liver carcinoma. The authors made TCR beta cDNA from about 500 ng total RNA with a constant-region primer. Sequencing libraries for TCR beta derived from three nested multiplex PCR rounds that used slightly modified ARM-PCR. Researchers ran the first two PCR rounds for ten to eleven cycles each with TRBV1-TRBV30 forward primers and a C-beta reverse primer. TCRdb passed the multiplex PCR reads through MiXCR, listing each CDR3 protein once. This sample carries some 190,000 distinct CDR3 sequences, approximately 60% of them seen once, and the ten largest clones take approximately 67%. The study extracted blood RNA from unsorted whole blood and also extracted germline DNA. The sample consisted of peripheral blood. Receptors originate from a man aged 35 to 55 with primary liver carcinoma and hepatitis B virus infection.

This clonotype was seen at least ten times. The chain recombines TRBV11-2 with TRBJ2-3, with D possibly called TRBD1 or TRBD2 (6 bases each). The germline V gene has CDR1 SGHAT and CDR2 FQNNGV. The V gene lost 5 bases and the J gene lost 2 bases, with 20 bases spanning the gap. CDR3 length: 17 amino acids. The CDR3 nucleotides read TGTGCCAGCAGCCTCATTTTTACAGGGACTGTCACAGATACGCAGTATTTT. Translated, it gives CASSLIFTGTVTDTQYF.

This clonotype has just a few counts. This chain joins TRBV29-1 and TRBJ1-4; 7 bases line up with TRBD1. Germline trimming cut 7 bases from V and 8 bases from J; bases unmatched to any gene: 10. This CDR3 has 13 residues. Germline V gene lookup returns CDR1 SQVTM and CDR2 ANQGSEA. CDR3 loop: CSASGGSEEKLFF. Here the CDR3 DNA reads TGCAGCGCCTCAGGGGGGTCTGAAGAAAAACTGTTTTTT.

This clonotype was picked up a small number of times. The chain combines TRBV10-3 with TRBJ2-7; 7 positions agree with TRBD2. Germline V gives CDR1 ENHRY, CDR2 SYGVKD. The trim removed 4 bases at V and 7 bases at J, leaving 4 bases unmatched. This CDR3 spans 12 amino acids. CDR3 sequence: CAISVGRDEQYF. CDR3 bases: TGTGCCATCAGTGTGGGGAGGGATGAGCAGTACTTC.

The CDR3 spells CASSLARWGSSQPQHF. CDR3 DNA sequence: TGTGCCAGCAGCTTGGCCAGGTGGGGATCGAGCCAGCCCCAGCATTTT. The J gene is TRBJ1-5, the V gene TRBV5-6; unclear D gene. This CDR3 is 16 amino acids long. Germline V gene lookup returns CDR1 SGHDT and CDR2 YYEEEE. The ends were cut back, 0 bases at V and 7 bases at J, with 17 bases in the middle.

This clonotype came up a few times. This chain connects TRBV14 to TRBJ2-7, with TRBD1 matching 8 bases. This CDR3 has 16 residues. Germline values: CDR1 SGHDN, CDR2 FVKESK. V lost 4 bases and J lost 0; bases outside the gene matches: 8. Here the CDR3 DNA reads TGTGCCAGCAGCCGAGGTTGGACAGGGTACTCCTACGAGCAGTACTTC. Translating gives CASSRGWTGYSYEQYF.

A note on this clonotype: As the CDR3 is not closed by the conserved phenylalanine or tryptophan, this likely results from a read error. The V gene is TRBV29-1, the J gene TRBJ2-7, with 11 bases fitting TRBD2. The germline V gene encodes CDR1 SQVTM and CDR2 ANQGSEA. The CDR3 is made up of 14 amino acids. The CDR3 DNA is TGCAGCGTCGATACTAGCGGGAGTCCCTACGATCAGTACTCC. Its translation: CSVDTSGSPYDQYS.

A single count supports this clonotype. The chain has TRBV6-5 and TRBJ2-5, with 8 bases matching TRBD2. After removal of 5 bases from V and 5 bases from J, the junction contained 13 bases not matched to a gene. Germline loops: CDR1 MNHEY, CDR2 SVGAGI. The CDR3 is 16 amino acids. The DNA for the CDR3 is TGTGCCAGCAGTCCCCCGTCCGGGACTAGTTCCGAGACCCAGTACTTC. Encoded protein: CASSPPSGTSSETQYF.

This clonotype was counted a few times. A single base separates this from a much larger clone, so it may be a read error. This chain uses TRBV11-2 with TRBJ2-5, with D uncertain. The CDR3 is made up of 11 amino acids. The germline V gene encodes CDR1 SGHAT and CDR2 FQNNGV. CDR3 sequence reads: CVSSVVETQYF. Written as DNA, the CDR3 is TGTGTCAGCAGCGTCGTGGAGACCCAGTACTTC.